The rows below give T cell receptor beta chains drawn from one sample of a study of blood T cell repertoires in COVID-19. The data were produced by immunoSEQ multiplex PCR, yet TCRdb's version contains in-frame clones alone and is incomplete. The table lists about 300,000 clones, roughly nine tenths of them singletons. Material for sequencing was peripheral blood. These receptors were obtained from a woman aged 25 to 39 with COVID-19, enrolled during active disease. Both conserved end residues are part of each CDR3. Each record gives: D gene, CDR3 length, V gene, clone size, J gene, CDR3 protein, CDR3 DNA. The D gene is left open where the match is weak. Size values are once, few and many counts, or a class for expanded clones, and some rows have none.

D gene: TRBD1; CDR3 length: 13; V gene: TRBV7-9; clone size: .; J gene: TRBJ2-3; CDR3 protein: CASSPELDRTQYF; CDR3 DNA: TGTGCCAGCAGCCCGGAGCTGGACAGGACGCAGTATTTT
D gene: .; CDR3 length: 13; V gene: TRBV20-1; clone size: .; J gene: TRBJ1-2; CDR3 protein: CSASSGADDGYTF; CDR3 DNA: TGCAGTGCTAGTTCAGGGGCAGACGATGGCTACACCTTC
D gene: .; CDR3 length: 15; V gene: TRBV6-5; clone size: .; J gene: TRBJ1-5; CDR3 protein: CASRPQGGGYQPQHF; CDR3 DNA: TGTGCCAGCAGACCGCAGGGAGGCGGGTATCAGCCCCAGCATTTT
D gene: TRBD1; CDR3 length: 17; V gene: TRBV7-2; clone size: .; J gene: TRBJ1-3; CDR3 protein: CASSLGATGGAGNTIYF; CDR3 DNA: TGTGCCAGCAGCTTAGGAGCTACAGGGGGAGCTGGAAACACCATATATTTT
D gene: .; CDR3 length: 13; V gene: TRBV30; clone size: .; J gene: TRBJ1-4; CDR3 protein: CACRDIRGEKLFF; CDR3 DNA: TGTGCCTGTAGGGACATTCGAGGTGAAAAACTGTTTTTT
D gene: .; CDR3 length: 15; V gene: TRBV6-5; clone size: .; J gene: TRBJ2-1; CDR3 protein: CASSRDGSSYNEQFF; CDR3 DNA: TGTGCCAGCAGTCGGGACGGGAGCTCCTACAATGAGCAGTTCTTC
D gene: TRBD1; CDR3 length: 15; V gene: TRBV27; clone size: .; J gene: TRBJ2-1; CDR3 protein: CASMGQFFSYNEQFF; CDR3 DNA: TGTGCCAGTATGGGACAGTTTTTCTCCTACAATGAGCAGTTCTTC
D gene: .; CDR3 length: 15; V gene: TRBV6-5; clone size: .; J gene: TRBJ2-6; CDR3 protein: CASSTGVSGANVLTF; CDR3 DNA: TGTGCCAGCAGTACCGGAGTCTCTGGGGCCAACGTCCTGACTTTC
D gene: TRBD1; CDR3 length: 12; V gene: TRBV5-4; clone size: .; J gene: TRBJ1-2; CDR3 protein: CASSIDREGYTF; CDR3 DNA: TGTGCCAGCAGCATCGACAGGGAGGGCTACACCTTC
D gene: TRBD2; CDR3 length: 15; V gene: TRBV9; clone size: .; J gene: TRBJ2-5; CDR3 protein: CASSVGTSGQETQYF; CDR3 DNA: TGTGCCAGCAGCGTGGGGACTAGTGGGCAAGAGACCCAGTACTTC
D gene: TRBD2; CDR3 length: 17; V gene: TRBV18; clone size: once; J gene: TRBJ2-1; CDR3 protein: CASSPSFTGGPRDEQFF; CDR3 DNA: TGTGCCAGCTCACCAAGCTTTACGGGAGGGCCTAGAGATGAGCAGTTCTTC
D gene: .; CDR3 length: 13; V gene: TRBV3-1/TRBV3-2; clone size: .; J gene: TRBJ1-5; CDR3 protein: CASSLGQFGPQHF; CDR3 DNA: TGTGCCAGCAGCCTAGGACAGTTCGGACCCCAGCATTTT
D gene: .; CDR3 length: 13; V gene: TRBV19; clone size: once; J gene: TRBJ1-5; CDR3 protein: CAGGREGNQPQHF; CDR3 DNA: TGTGCCGGGGGGCGGGAGGGGAATCAGCCCCAGCATTTT
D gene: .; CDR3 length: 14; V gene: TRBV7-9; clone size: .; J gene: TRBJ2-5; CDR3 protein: CASRPPVEQETQYF; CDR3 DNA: TGTGCCAGCAGACCCCCGGTCGAACAAGAGACCCAGTACTTC
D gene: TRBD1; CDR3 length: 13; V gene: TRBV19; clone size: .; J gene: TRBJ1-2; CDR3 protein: CASSILTGGANTF; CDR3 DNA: TGTGCCAGTAGTATACTGACAGGGGGCGCGAACACCTTC
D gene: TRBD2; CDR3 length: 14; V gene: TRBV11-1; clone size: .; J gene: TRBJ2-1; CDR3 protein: CASSPIAGKDEQFF; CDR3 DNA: TGTGCCAGCAGTCCAATAGCGGGAAAGGATGAGCAGTTCTTC
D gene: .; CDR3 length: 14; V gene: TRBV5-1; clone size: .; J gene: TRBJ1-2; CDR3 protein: CASRRSDDIYGYTF; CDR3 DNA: TGCGCCAGCAGGCGGAGTGACGATATCTATGGCTACACCTTC
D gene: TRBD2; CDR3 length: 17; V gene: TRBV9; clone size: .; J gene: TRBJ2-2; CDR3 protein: CASSVEPSGRYTGELFF; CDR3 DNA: TGTGCCAGCAGCGTAGAGCCTAGCGGGAGATACACCGGGGAGCTGTTTTTT
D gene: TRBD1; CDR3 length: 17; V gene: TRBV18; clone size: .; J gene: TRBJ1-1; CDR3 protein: CASSPRFEGQGTTEAFF; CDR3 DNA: TGTGCCAGCTCACCACGTTTTGAGGGACAGGGGACCACTGAAGCTTTCTTT
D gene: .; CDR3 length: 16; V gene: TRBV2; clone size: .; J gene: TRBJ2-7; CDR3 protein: CASSRPRDMDTYEQYF; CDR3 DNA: TGTGCCAGCAGCCGTCCCCGGGACATGGATACCTACGAGCAGTACTTC
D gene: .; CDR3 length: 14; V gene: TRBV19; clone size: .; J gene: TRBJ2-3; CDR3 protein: CASNSGRPTDTQYF; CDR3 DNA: TGTGCCAGTAATTCGGGGAGGCCCACAGATACGCAGTATTTT
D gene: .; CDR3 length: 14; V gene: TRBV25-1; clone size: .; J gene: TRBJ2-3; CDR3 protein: CASSEFPEGASQYF; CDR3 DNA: TGTGCCAGCAGTGAATTTCCGGAGGGAGCATCGCAGTATTTT
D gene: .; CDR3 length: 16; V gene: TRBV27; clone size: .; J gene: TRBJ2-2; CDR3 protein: CASSSFPGANTGELFF; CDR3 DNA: TGTGCCAGCAGTTCCTTTCCCGGAGCGAACACCGGGGAGCTGTTTTTT
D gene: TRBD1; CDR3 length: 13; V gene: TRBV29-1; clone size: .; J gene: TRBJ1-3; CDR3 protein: CSVGQGAGNTIYF; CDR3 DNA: TGCAGCGTTGGACAGGGAGCTGGAAACACCATATATTTT
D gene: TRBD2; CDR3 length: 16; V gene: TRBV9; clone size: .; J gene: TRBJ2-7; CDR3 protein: CASSGGTSRSSYEQYF; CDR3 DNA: TGTGCCAGCAGCGGTGGGACTAGCCGAAGCTCCTACGAGCAGTACTTC
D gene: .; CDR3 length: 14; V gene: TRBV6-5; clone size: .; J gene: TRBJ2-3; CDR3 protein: CASSYRGSTDTQYF; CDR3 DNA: TGTGCCAGCAGTTACCGGGGGAGCACAGATACGCAGTATTTT